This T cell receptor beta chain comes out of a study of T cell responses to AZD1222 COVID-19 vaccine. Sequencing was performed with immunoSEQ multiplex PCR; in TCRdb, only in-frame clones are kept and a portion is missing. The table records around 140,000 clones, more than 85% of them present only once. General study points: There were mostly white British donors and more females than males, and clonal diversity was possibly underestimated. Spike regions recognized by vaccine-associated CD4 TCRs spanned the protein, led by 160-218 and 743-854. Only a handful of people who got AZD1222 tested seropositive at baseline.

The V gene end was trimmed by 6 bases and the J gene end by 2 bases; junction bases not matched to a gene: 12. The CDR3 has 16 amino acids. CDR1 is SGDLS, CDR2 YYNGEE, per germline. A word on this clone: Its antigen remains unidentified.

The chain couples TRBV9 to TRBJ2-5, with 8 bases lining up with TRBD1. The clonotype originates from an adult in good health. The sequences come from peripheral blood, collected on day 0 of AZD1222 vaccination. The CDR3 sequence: CASNLRGRERQETQYF. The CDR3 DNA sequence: TGTGCCAGCAACCTCAGGGGGCGAGAAAGGCAAGAGACCCAGTACTTC.